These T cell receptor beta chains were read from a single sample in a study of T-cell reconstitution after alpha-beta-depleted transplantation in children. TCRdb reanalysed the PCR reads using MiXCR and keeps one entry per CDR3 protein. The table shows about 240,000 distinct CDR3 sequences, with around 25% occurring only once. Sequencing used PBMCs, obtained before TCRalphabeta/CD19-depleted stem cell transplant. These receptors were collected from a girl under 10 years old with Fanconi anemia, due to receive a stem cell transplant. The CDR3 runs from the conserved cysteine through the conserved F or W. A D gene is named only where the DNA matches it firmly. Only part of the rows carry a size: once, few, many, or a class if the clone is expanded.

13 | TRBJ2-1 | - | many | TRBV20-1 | CSARDPSGNEQFF | TGCAGTGCTAGAGATCCGTCGGGCAATGAGCAGTTCTTC
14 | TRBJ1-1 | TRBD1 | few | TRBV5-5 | CASSGDRANTEAFF | TGTGCCAGCAGCGGCGACAGGGCGAACACTGAAGCTTTCTTT
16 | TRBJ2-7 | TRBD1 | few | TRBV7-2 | CASSYKTGYTSYEQYF | TGTGCCAGCAGTTATAAGACAGGGTACACCTCCTACGAGCAGTACTTC
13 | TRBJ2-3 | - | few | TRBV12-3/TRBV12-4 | CASSFWTVLGQYF | TGTGCCAGCAGTTTCTGGACAGTTTTAGGGCAGTATTTT
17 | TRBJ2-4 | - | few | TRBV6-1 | CASSSKQGHLAKNIQYF | TGTGCCAGCAGCTCGAAACAGGGACACCTAGCCAAAAACATTCAGTACTTC
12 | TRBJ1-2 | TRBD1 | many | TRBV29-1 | CSVVTGDYGYTF | TGCAGCGTCGTAACAGGGGACTATGGCTACACCTTC
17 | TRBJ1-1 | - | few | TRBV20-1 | CSARGAGKERLNTEAFF | TGCAGTGCTAGAGGGGCAGGGAAAGAGAGGCTTAACACTGAAGCTTTCTTT
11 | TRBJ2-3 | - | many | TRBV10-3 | CATGPTDTQYF | TGTGCCACCGGGCCCACAGATACGCAGTATTTT
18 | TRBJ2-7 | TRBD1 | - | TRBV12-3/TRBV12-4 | CASSFEGYGQGGSYEQYF | TGTGCCAGCAGTTTTGAGGGATACGGACAGGGGGGCTCCTACGAGCAGTACTTC
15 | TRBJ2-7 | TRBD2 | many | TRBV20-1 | CSAPVRASGDYEQYF | TGCAGTGCTCCCGTAAGGGCTAGCGGGGACTACGAGCAGTACTTC
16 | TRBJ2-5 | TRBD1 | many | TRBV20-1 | CSARDLDRAQQETQYF | TGCAGTGCTAGAGATCTCGACAGGGCCCAACAAGAGACCCAGTACTTC
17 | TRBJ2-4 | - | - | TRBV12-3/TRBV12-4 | CASSFTQGPLAKNIQYF | TGTGCCAGCAGTTTTACGCAGGGGCCTCTAGCCAAAAACATTCAGTACTTC
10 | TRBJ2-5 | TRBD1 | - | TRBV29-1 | CSVGQGDQYF | TGCAGCGTTGGACAGGGTGACCAGTACTTC
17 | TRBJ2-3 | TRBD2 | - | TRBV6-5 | CASSYGGAGRTTDTQYF | TGTGCCAGCAGTTACGGGGGAGCGGGGCGGACCACAGATACGCAGTATTTT
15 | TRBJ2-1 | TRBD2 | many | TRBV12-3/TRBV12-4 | CASSPTSIFRDEQFF | TGTGCCAGCAGTCCGACTAGCATTTTTAGGGATGAGCAGTTCTTC
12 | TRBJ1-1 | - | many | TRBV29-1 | CSVEVGNTEAFF | TGCAGCGTTGAAGTGGGGAACACTGAAGCTTTCTTT
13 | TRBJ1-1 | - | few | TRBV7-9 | CASSLLIGQEAFF | TGTGCCAGCAGCTTACTCATAGGACAGGAAGCTTTCTTT
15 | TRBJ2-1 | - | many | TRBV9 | CASSDFRGSYNEQFF | TGTGCCAGCAGCGACTTCAGGGGATCCTACAATGAGCAGTTCTTC
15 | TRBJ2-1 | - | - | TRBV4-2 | CASSQDKAGDNEQFF | TGTGCCAGCAGCCAAGATAAGGCCGGGGACAATGAGCAGTTCTTC
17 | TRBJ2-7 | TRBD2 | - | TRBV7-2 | CASSLLPTGGSSYEQYF | TGTGCCAGCAGCTTACTTCCTACGGGGGGGAGCTCCTACGAGCAGTACTTC
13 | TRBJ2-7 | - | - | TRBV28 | CASSLGLTYEQYF | TGTGCCAGCAGTTTAGGCCTTACATACGAGCAGTACTTC
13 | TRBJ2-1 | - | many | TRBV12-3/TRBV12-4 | CASRGALDNEQFF | TGTGCCAGCAGGGGGGCGTTGGACAATGAGCAGTTCTTC
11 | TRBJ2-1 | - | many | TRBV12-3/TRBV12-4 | CASTAYNEQFF | TGTGCCAGTACAGCGTACAATGAGCAGTTCTTC
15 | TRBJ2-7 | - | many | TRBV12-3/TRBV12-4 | CASSGADRSSYEQYF | TGTGCCAGCAGTGGGGCCGACAGGAGCTCCTACGAGCAGTACTTC
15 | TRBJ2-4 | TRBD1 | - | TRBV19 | CASRPTGVAKNIQYF | TGTGCCAGTAGACCGACAGGGGTAGCCAAAAACATTCAGTACTTC
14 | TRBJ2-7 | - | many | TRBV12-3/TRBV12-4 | CASSSLPGSYEQYF | TGTGCCAGCAGTTCGTTACCGGGGTCCTACGAGCAGTACTTC
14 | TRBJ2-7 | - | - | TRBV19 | CASSIGFSSYEQYF | TGTGCCAGTAGTATCGGGTTTAGCTCCTACGAGCAGTACTTC
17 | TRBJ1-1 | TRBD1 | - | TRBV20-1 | CSARKYRGPEYNTEAFF | TGCAGTGCTCGTAAATACAGGGGGCCCGAATACAACACTGAAGCTTTCTTT
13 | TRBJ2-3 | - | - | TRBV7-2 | CASSFGHSDTQYF | TGTGCCAGCAGCTTCGGACATTCAGATACGCAGTATTTT
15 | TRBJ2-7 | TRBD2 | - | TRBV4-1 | CASSNRASGVPEQYF | TGCGCCAGCAGCAATAGAGCCAGCGGGGTCCCCGAGCAGTACTTC
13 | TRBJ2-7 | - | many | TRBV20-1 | CSAAGRFAYEQYF | TGCAGTGCTGCGGGACGATTTGCCTACGAGCAGTACTTC
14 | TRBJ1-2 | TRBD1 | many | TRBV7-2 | CASSLEGQKYGYTF | TGTGCCAGCAGCTTAGAGGGACAGAAATATGGCTACACCTTC
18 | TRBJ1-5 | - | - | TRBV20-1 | CSARDQGPHIYSNQPQHF | TGCAGTGCTAGAGACCAGGGGCCCCATATATATAGCAATCAGCCCCAGCATTTT
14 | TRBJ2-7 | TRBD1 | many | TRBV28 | CASSSTGDSYEQYF | TGTGCCAGCAGTTCCACAGGGGACTCCTACGAGCAGTACTTC
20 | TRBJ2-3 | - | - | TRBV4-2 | CASSQPLTHLDKENTDTQYF | TGTGCCAGCAGCCAACCCCTGACCCACCTAGACAAGGAAAACACAGATACGCAGTATTTT
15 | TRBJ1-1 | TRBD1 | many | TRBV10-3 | CAISEDRGLNTEAFF | TGTGCCATCAGTGAGGACAGGGGGCTGAACACTGAAGCTTTCTTT
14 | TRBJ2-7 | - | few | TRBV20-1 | CSARGEGRFYEQYF | TGCAGTGCTAGAGGAGAGGGGCGATTCTACGAGCAGTACTTC
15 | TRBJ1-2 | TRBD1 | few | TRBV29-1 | CSVVSGGQGSGGYTF | TGCAGCGTTGTCAGCGGTGGACAGGGGTCGGGAGGCTACACCTTC
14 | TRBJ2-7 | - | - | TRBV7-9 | CASSPIPLTVEQYF | TGTGCCAGCAGCCCCATCCCACTGACAGTAGAGCAGTACTTC
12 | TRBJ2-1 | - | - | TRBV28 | CASSLRKARQFF | TGTGCCAGCAGTTTGCGGAAGGCCCGACAGTTCTTC
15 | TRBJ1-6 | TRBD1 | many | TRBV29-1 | CSVEGQGAYNSPLHF | TGCAGCGTTGAAGGGCAGGGGGCCTATAATTCACCCCTCCACTTT
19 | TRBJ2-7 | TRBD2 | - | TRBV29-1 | CSVDSIRGTSGREGYEQYF | TGCAGCGTTGATTCTATCAGGGGAACTAGCGGGAGGGAGGGGTACGAGCAGTACTTC
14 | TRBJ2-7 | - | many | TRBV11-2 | CASSFLQFPSEQYF | TGTGCCAGCAGCTTCCTTCAATTCCCTAGCGAGCAGTACTTC
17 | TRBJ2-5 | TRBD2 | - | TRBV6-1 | CASSKILSGGQQETQYF | TGTGCCAGCAGTAAAATCCTGAGCGGGGGCCAACAAGAGACCCAGTACTTC
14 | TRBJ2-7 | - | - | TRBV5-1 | CASSSLGSSYEQYF | TGCGCCAGCAGCTCACTAGGGAGCTCCTACGAGCAGTACTTC
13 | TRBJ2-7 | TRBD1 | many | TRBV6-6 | CASSPTGQYEQYF | TGTGCCAGCAGTCCGACAGGGCAATACGAGCAGTACTTC
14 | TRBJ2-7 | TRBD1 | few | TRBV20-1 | CSAREGQGLYEQYF | TGCAGTGCTAGGGAGGGACAGGGCCTCTACGAGCAGTACTTC
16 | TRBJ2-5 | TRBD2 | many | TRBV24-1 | CATSDRGLALRETQYF | TGTGCCACCAGTGATCGGGGACTAGCGCTGAGAGAGACCCAGTACTTC